This T cell receptor (beta chain) came from a study of tumor-infiltrating lymphocytes in primary liver carcinoma. Details on this clonotype: Antigen: not known. One end of the junction varies from germline; a read error may be responsible.

Co-extraction of both nucleic acids (RNA and DNA) used roughly 19-33 mg of unsorted bulk tissue. This CDR3 is built from 14 residues. The V gene's germline CDR1 is GTSNPN and CDR2 SVGIG (reference sequence). The template, about 500 ng total RNA, yielded TCR beta cDNA made with a constant-region primer. Nested multiplex PCR, run for three rounds with slightly modified ARM-PCR, yielded TCR beta libraries. It was with TRBV1-TRBV30 forward primers and a C-beta reverse primer that the first two PCR rounds were run, at 10 to 11 cycles each. TCRdb reprocessed the multiplex PCR reads with MiXCR, giving one entry per CDR3 protein. The repertoire holds 50,000 to 60,000 distinct CDR3 sequences, with about 80% as singletons. Study conclusions and caveats: The study found only about 7-24% of top clones in all five tumor regions. With p = 0.039, the top-250-clone fraction in tumors significantly exceeded that in blood.

Sequencing input: liver tumor tissue from sampling region 5. The subset here: tumor region T5, tumor centre. This TCR was sampled from a man aged 40-49 years with primary liver carcinoma and hepatitis B virus infection. The gene calls are TRBV30 and TRBJ2-7; the D call may be TRBD1 or TRBD2 (5 bases each). In DNA form, the CDR3 reads TGTGCCTGGAGTAATACCGGGGCACGGGACGAGCAGTGCTTC. Protein: CAWSNTGARDEQCF.